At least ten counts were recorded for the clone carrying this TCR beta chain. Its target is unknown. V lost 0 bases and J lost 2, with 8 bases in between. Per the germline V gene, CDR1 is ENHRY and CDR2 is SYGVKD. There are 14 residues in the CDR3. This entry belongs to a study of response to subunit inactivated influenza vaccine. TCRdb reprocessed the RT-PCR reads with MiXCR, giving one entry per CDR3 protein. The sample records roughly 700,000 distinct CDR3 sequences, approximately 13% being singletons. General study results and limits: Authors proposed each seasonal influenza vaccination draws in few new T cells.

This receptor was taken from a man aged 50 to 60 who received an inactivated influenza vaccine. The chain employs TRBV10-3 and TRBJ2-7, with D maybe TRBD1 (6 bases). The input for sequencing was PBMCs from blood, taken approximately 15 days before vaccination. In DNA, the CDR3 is TGTGCCATCAGTGAGTCGAGGGACACCTACGAGCAGTACTTC. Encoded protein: CAISESRDTYEQYF.